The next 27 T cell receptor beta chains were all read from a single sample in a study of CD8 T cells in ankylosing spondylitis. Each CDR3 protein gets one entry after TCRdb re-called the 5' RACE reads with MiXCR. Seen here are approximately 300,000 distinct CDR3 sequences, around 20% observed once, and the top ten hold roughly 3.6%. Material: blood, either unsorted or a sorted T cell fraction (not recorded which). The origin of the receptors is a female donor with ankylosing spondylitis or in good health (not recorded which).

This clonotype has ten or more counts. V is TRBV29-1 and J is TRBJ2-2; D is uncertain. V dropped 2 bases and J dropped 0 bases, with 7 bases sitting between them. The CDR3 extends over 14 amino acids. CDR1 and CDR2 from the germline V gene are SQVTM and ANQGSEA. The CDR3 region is CSVERASNTGELFF. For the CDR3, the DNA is TGCAGCGTTGAAAGGGCCTCGAACACCGGGGAGCTGTTTTTT.

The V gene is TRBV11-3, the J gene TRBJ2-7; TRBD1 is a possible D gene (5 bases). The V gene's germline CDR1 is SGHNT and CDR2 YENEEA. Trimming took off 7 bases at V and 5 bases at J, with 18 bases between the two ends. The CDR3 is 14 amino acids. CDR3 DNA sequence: TGTGCCAGCAAAAAAGACAGTTTTAGCCACGAGCAGTACTTC. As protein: CASKKDSFSHEQYF.

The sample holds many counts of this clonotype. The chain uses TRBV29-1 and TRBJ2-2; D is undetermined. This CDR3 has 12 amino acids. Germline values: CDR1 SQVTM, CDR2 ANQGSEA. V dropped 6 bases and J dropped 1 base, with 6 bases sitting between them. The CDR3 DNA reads TGCAGCGTGAATCAGAACACCGGGGAGCTGTTTTTT. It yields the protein CSVNQNTGELFF.

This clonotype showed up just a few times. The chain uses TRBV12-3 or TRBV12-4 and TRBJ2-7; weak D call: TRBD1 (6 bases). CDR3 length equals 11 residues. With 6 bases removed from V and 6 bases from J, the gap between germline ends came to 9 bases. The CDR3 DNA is TGTGCCAGCAGCCAGGGGCTCGAGCAGTACTTC. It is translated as CASSQGLEQYF.

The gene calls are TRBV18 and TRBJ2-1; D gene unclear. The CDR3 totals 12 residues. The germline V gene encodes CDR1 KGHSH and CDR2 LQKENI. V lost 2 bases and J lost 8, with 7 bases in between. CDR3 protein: CASSPRIHEQFF. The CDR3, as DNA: TGTGCCAGCTCACCAAGGATCCATGAGCAGTTCTTC.

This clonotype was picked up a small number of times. This CDR3 is CASSLGGTPREQYF. The CDR3 DNA is TGTGCCAGCAGCTTAGGTGGGACGCCTCGGGAGCAGTACTTC. This sequence joins TRBV7-2 and TRBJ2-7; the D gene could be TRBD1 or TRBD2 (5 bases each). This CDR3 has 14 amino acids. Germline CDR1 SGHTA, CDR2 FQGNSA. V lost 1 base, J lost 7 bases, and 14 bases lay in between.

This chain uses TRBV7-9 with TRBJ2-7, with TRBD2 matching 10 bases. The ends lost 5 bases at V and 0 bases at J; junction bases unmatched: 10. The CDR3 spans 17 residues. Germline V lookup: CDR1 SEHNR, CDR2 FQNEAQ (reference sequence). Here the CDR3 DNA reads TGTGCCAGCAGCCCAGGAAATAGGACTAGCGGCTCCTACGAGCAGTACTTC. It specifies CASSPGNRTSGSYEQYF. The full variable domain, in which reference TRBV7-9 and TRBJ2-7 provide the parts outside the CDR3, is DTGVSQNPRHKITKRGQNVTFRCDPISEHNRLYWYRQTLGQGPEFLTYFQNEAQLEKSRLLSDRFSAERPKGSFSTLEIQRTEQGDSAMYLCASSPGNRTSGSYEQYFGPGTRLTVT.

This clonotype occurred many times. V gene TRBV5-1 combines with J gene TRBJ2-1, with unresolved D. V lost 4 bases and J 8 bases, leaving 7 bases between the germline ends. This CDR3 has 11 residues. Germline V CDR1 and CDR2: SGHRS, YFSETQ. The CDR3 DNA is TGCGCCAGCAGCCCGTCATATGAGCAGTTCTTC. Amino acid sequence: CASSPSYEQFF.

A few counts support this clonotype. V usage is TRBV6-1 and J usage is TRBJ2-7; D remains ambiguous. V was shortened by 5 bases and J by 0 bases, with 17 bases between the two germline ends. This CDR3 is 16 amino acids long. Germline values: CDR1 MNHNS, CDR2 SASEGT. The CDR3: CASSRSSPRYSYEQYF. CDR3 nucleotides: TGTGCCAGCAGTCGCAGCTCTCCCCGTTACTCCTACGAGCAGTACTTC.

CDR3 residues: CASSEGEAQYF. The CDR3 DNA reads TGTGCCAGCTCAGAGGGAGAGGCGCAGTATTTT. The chain joins TRBV18 to TRBJ2-3; possibly TRBD2 for D (5 bases). The germline gives CDR1 KGHSH, CDR2 LQKENI. This CDR3 comprises 11 residues. The V end was cut by 5 bases, the J end by 10 bases, with 10 bases between.

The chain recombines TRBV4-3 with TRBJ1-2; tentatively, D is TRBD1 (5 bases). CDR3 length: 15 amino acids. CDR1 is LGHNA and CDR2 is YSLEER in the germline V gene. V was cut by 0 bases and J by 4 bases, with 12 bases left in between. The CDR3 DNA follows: TGCGCCAGCAGCCAAGATTGGGGACGGACCTATGGCTACACCTTC. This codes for CASSQDWGRTYGYTF.

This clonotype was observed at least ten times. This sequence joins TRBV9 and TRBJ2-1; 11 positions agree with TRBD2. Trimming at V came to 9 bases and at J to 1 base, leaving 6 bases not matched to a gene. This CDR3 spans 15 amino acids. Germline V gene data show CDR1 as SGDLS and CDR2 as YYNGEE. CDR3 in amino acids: CATFSGRVSYNEQFF. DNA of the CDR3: TGTGCCACCTTTAGCGGGAGGGTGTCCTACAATGAGCAGTTCTTC.

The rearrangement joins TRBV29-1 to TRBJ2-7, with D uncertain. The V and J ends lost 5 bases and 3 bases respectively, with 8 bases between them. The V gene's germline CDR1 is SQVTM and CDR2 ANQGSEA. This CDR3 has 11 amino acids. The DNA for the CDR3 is TGCAGCGTTTTATTCCGCTACGAGCAGTACTTC. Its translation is CSVLFRYEQYF.

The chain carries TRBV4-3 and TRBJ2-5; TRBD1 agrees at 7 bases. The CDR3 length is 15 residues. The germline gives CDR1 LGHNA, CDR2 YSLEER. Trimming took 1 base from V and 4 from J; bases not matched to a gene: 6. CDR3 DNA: TGCGCCAGCAGCCAAGTGGGACAGAGGGGAGAGACCCAGTACTTC. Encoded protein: CASSQVGQRGETQYF.

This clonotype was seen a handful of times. DNA of the CDR3: TGTGCCAGCAGCTACCGCGGAAGTCAGCCCCAGCATTTT. Residues: CASSYRGSQPQHF. J is TRBJ1-5 and V is TRBV7-2; no clear D gene. Per germline, CDR1 SGHTA and CDR2 FQGNSA. CDR3 length: 13 amino acids. V lost 4 bases to trimming and J lost 6 bases, with 10 bases between them.

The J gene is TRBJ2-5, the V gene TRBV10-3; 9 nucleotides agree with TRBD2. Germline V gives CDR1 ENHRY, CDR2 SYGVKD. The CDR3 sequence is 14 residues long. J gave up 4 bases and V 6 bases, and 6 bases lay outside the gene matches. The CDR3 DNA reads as TGTGCCATCAGCAAACTTAGCGGGAGAGAGACCCAGTACTTC. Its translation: CAISKLSGRETQYF.

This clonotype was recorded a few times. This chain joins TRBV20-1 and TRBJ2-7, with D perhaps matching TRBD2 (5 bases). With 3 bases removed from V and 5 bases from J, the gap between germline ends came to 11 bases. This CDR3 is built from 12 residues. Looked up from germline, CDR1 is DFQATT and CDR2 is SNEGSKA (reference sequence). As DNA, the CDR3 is TGCAGTGCTAGTAAGCCCGGGGACGAGCAGTACTTC. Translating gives CSASKPGDEQYF.

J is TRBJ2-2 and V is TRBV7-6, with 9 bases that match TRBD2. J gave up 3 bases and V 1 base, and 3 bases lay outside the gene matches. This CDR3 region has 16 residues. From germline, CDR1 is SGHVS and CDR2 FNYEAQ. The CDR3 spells CASSLVAGDHTGELFF. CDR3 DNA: TGTGCCAGCAGCTTAGTAGCGGGAGACCACACCGGGGAGCTGTTTTTT.

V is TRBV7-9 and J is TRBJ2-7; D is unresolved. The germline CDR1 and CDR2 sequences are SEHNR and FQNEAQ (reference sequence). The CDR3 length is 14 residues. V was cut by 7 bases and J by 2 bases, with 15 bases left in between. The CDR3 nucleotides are TGTGCCAGCACCCGGAGTGGAAACACCTACGAGCAGTACTTC. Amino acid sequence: CASTRSGNTYEQYF.

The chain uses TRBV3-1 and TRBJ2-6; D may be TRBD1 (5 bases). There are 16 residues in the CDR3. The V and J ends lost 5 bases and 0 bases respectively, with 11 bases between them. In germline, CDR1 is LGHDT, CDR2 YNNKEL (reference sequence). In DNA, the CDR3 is TGTGCCAGCAGCGAGCTTAGGGGCTCTGGGGCCAACGTCCTGACTTTC. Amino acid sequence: CASSELRGSGANVLTF. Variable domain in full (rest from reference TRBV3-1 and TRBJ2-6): DTAVSQTPKYLVTQMGNDKSIKCEQNLGHDTMYWYKQDSKKFLKIMFSYNNKELIINETVPNRFSPKSPDKAHLNLHINSLELGDSAVYFCASSELRGSGANVLTFGAGSRLTVL.

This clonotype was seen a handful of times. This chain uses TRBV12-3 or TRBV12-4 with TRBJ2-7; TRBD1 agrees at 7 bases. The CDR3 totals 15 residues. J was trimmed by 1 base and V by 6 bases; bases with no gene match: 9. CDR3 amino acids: CASRHTGVGSYEQYF. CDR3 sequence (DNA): TGTGCCAGCAGACACACAGGGGTTGGGTCCTACGAGCAGTACTTC.

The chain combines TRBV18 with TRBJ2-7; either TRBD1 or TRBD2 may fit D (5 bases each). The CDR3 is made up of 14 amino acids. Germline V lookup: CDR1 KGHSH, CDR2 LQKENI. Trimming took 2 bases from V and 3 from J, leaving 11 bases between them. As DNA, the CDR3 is TGTGCCAGCTCACCAGGGGGAAGGAACTACGAGCAGTACTTC. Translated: CASSPGGRNYEQYF. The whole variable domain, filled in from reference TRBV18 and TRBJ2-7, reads NAGVMQNPRHLVRRRGQEARLRCSPMKGHSHVYWYRQLPEEGLKFMVYLQKENIIDESGMPKERFSAEFPKEGPSILRIQQVVRGDSAAYFCASSPGGRNYEQYFGPGTRLTVT.

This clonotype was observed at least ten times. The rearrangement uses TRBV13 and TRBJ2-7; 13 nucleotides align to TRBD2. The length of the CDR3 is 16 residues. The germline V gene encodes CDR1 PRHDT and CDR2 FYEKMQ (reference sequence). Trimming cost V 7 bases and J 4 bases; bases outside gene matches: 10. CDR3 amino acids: CASTKGGTSGTYEQYF. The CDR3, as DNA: TGTGCCAGCACTAAGGGAGGGACTAGCGGGACATACGAGCAGTACTTC. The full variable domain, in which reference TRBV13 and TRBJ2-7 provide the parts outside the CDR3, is AAGVIQSPRHLIKEKRETATLKCYPIPRHDTVYWYQQGPGQDPQFLISFYEKMQSDKGSIPDRFSAQQFSDYHSELNMSSLELGDSALYFCASTKGGTSGTYEQYFGPGTRLTVT.

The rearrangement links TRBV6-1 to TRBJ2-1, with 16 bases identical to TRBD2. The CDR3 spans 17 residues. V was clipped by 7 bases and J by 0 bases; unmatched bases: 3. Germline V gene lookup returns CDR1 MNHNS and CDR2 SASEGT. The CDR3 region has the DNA TGTGCCAGCAAGGGACTAGCGGGAGGGAGCTCCTACAATGAGCAGTTCTTC. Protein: CASKGLAGGSSYNEQFF.

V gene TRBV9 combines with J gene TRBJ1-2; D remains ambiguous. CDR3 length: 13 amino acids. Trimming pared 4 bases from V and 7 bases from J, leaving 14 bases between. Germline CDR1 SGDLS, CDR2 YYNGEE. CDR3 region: CASSRAEAGGYTF. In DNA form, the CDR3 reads TGTGCCAGCAGCCGGGCGGAGGCGGGTGGCTACACCTTC.

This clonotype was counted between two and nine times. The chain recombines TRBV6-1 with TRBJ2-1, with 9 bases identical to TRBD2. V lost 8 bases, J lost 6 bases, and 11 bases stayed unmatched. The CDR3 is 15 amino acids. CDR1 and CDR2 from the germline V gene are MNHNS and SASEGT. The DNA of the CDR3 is TGTGCCAGCGGACCGTGGCGGGAGGGATCCAATGAGCAGTTCTTC. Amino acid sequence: CASGPWREGSNEQFF.

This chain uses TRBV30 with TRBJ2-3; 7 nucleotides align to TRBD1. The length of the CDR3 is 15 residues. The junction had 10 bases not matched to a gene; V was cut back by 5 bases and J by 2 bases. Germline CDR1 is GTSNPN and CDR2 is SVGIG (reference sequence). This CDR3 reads CAWSGQATYTDTQYF. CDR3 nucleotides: TGTGCCTGGTCTGGACAGGCGACTTACACAGATACGCAGTATTTT.